This T cell receptor beta chain was found in a study of blood T cell repertoires in COVID-19. Study at large: Acute and convalescent COVID-19 specimens originated in the United States, Italy and Spain. In each case, the material was cDNA or gDNA derived from T cells, B-cell-depleted T cells, or PBMCs.

The CDR3 is made up of 13 amino acids. J gave up 4 bases and V 8 bases, and 7 bases lay outside the gene matches. CDR1 is SNHLY, CDR2 FYNNEI, per germline. Original processing methods: From reference gene primer amplification, estimates of nucleated cell counts were derived. TCRdb keeps only in-frame clones here, not all; method: immunoSEQ multiplex PCR. The V and J calls and clone size come from that table; D and trimming were worked out from the DNA. Of about 120,000 clones listed, around 76% are singletons. The material sequenced was peripheral blood. The TCR originated in a man aged 65-85 years with acute or convalescent COVID-19. The rearrangement uses TRBV2 and TRBJ1-2; TRBD1 agrees at 7 bases. As DNA, the CDR3 is TGTGCCAGCCAGACCCGGGACAGCTATGGCTACACCTTC. This gives the protein CASQTRDSYGYTF.